Listed below are T cell receptor beta chains from one sample, sequenced in a study of vaccination effects on CD4 cells after COVID-19. Which antigens these TCRs recognize remains unknown. TCRdb keeps only in-frame clones here, not all; method: immunoSEQ multiplex PCR. Among tens of thousands of clones listed, 73% were seen once. This specimen consisted of CD4+ T cells from PBMCs cultured with HCoV-229E spike peptides, obtained after COVID-19 vaccination. The receptors derive from a human donor who received a COVID-19 vaccine. The CDR3 runs from the conserved cysteine through the conserved F or W. A D gene is named only where the DNA matches it firmly. Size is omitted from some rows. Given values are once, few, many or a class for expanded clones.

d_gene: TRBD1
j_gene: TRBJ1-2
abundance: NA
v_gene: TRBV2
CDR3aa: CASRPGTGGGYGYTF
CDR3nt: TGTGCCAGCAGGCCAGGGACAGGGGGAGGGTATGGCTACACCTTC

d_gene: TRBD2
j_gene: TRBJ2-1
abundance: NA
v_gene: TRBV5-1
CDR3aa: CASRLSGGASNEQFF
CDR3nt: TGCGCCAGCAGGCTTAGCGGGGGGGCTAGCAATGAGCAGTTCTTC

d_gene: NA
j_gene: TRBJ1-2
abundance: NA
v_gene: TRBV28
CDR3aa: CASKVGGGDYGYTF
CDR3nt: TGTGCCAGCAAAGTCGGGGGGGGCGACTATGGCTACACCTTC

d_gene: NA
j_gene: TRBJ1-1
abundance: NA
v_gene: TRBV5-8
CDR3aa: CASPQWLKTDKNTEAFF
CDR3nt: TGTGCCAGCCCCCAATGGCTCAAGACAGACAAGAACACTGAAGCTTTCTTT

d_gene: NA
j_gene: TRBJ2-3
abundance: few
v_gene: TRBV6-2/TRBV6-3
CDR3aa: CASSYGPDTQYF
CDR3nt: TGTGCCAGCAGTTACGGCCCAGATACGCAGTATTTT

d_gene: NA
j_gene: TRBJ2-5
abundance: NA
v_gene: TRBV18
CDR3aa: CASSPDGTQGTQYF
CDR3nt: TGTGCCAGCTCACCGGACGGCACCCAAGGGACCCAGTACTTC

d_gene: NA
j_gene: TRBJ1-4
abundance: NA
v_gene: TRBV7-2
CDR3aa: CASSVSGATNEKLFF
CDR3nt: TGTGCCAGCAGCGTGTCAGGGGCAACTAATGAAAAACTGTTTTTT

d_gene: TRBD2
j_gene: TRBJ2-1
abundance: NA
v_gene: TRBV7-3
CDR3aa: CASSLISSRTSMTEQFF
CDR3nt: TGTGCCAGCAGCTTAATCTCTTCCAGGACTAGCATGACTGAGCAGTTCTTC

d_gene: TRBD1
j_gene: TRBJ1-2
abundance: NA
v_gene: TRBV29-1
CDR3aa: CSAGQGSLGGYTF
CDR3nt: TGCAGCGCCGGACAGGGTAGTCTCGGTGGCTACACCTTC

d_gene: NA
j_gene: TRBJ1-1
abundance: NA
v_gene: TRBV5-1
CDR3aa: CASSFVGVNTEAFF
CDR3nt: TGCGCCAGCAGCTTTGTGGGGGTTAACACTGAAGCTTTCTTT

d_gene: NA
j_gene: TRBJ1-2
abundance: few
v_gene: TRBV5-1
CDR3aa: CASSLAGLFYGYTF
CDR3nt: TGCGCCAGCAGCTTGGCGGGACTCTTCTATGGCTACACCTTC

d_gene: TRBD1
j_gene: TRBJ1-4
abundance: NA
v_gene: TRBV9
CDR3aa: CASSVATGRGEKLFF
CDR3nt: TGTGCCAGCAGCGTAGCGACAGGGAGGGGTGAAAAACTGTTTTTT

d_gene: NA
j_gene: TRBJ2-5
abundance: NA
v_gene: TRBV6-6
CDR3aa: CASRDSRKTQYF
CDR3nt: TGTGCCAGCAGGGACAGCCGAAAGACCCAGTACTTC

d_gene: TRBD1
j_gene: TRBJ1-2
abundance: once
v_gene: TRBV18
CDR3aa: CASSPQTGNYGYTF
CDR3nt: TGTGCCAGCTCACCACAGACAGGGAATTATGGCTACACCTTC

d_gene: TRBD1
j_gene: TRBJ1-2
abundance: few
v_gene: TRBV4-1
CDR3aa: CASHATGAYGYTF
CDR3nt: TGCGCCAGCCATGCGACAGGGGCGTATGGCTACACCTTC

d_gene: NA
j_gene: TRBJ2-1
abundance: NA
v_gene: TRBV18
CDR3aa: CASSPSPPGRTYNEQFF
CDR3nt: TGTGCCAGCTCACCCAGTCCTCCGGGGAGGACCTACAATGAGCAGTTCTTC

d_gene: NA
j_gene: TRBJ2-2
abundance: few
v_gene: TRBV27
CDR3aa: CASRPPGGGTTGELFF
CDR3nt: TGTGCCAGCAGGCCCCCAGGGGGAGGGACCACCGGGGAGCTGTTTTTT

d_gene: TRBD1
j_gene: TRBJ1-2
abundance: NA
v_gene: TRBV6-5
CDR3aa: CASSLTGTGGYGYTF
CDR3nt: TGTGCCAGCAGCCTTACGGGGACAGGGGGCTATGGCTACACCTTC